The 19 T cell receptor beta chains below come from one sample, sequenced in a study of spatial heterogeneity in lung cancer. TCRdb ran MiXCR on the 5' RACE reads and lists one entry per CDR3 protein. The table lists some 4,800 distinct CDR3 sequences, around an eighth of them singletons, with about a quarter in the top ten. Study outcomes and limitations: Tumoral mutation counts were tracked by counts of expanded intratumoral alpha and beta TCRs.

As for time point: sample taken at primary tumor resection. These receptors' antigens are unknown. Material: lung tumor tissue, obtained at surgery. The origin of the receptors is a male donor with early-stage non-small cell lung cancer.

The count of this clonotype is one. This beta chain is a stray read from a library made for alpha chains; its abundance is not meaningful. The chain couples TRBV4-2 to TRBJ2-3; D might be TRBD2 (6 bases). Trimming cost V 4 bases and J 6 bases, with 17 bases left between them. Germline V gives CDR1 LGHNA, CDR2 YNFKEQ. The length of the CDR3 is 15 residues. Here the CDR3 reads CASSLRTTPWDTQYF. The CDR3, as DNA: TGTGCCAGCAGCCTTCGGACTACCCCTTGGGATACGCAGTATTTT.

On this clonotype: This beta chain is an unintended read in a library built for alpha chains; its size means little. The J gene is TRBJ2-1, the V gene TRBV6-7, with 10 nucleotides matching TRBD2. TRBV6-7 is assigned to the ORF class and has an uncertain function. The CDR3 totals 17 residues. V shed 2 bases and J 2 bases; nucleotides not matched to a gene: 6. In nucleotides, the CDR3 is TGTGCCAGCAGTTACCTTCTAGCGGGAGAGACCTACAATGAGCAGTTCTTC. Encoded protein: CASSYLLAGETYNEQFF.

Comment on this clonotype: This beta chain is off target for a library built for alpha chains, so its abundance means little. The chain combines TRBV21-1 with TRBJ2-7; TRBD2, as called in the table, went unchecked against the DNA. TRBV21-1 is a listed pseudogene. This CDR3 is 17 amino acids long. CDR3 DNA sequence: TGTGCCAGCAGCGCCCCGGGACTAGCGGGGGGCCCGGGCGAGCAGTACTTC. Its protein is CASSAPGLAGGPGEQYF.

A remark on this clonotype: Since it is a stray read in a library aimed at alpha chains, this beta chain has a size that is not meaningful. V usage is TRBV20-1 and J usage is TRBJ2-3, with D perhaps matching TRBD2 (5 bases). Trimming stripped 1 base from V and 4 bases from J, with 9 bases between. The CDR3 covers 13 residues. Germline values: CDR1 DFQATT, CDR2 SNEGSKA (reference sequence). The CDR3 DNA sequence: TGCAGTGCTAGAGCCCTAGCAGCAGATACGCAGTATTTT. This sequence encodes CSARALAADTQYF.

This clonotype was recorded many times. The size of this beta chain means little, since it is a stray read in a library made for alpha chains. V gene TRBV10-2 combines with J gene TRBJ2-7; no definite D call. V was pared by 3 bases and J by 7 bases, with 7 bases between. The CDR3 has 11 amino acids. Germline lookup yields CDR1 WSHSY and CDR2 SAAADI. Written as DNA, the CDR3 is TGCGCCAGCAGTGATGCATGGGAGCAGTACTTC. Its protein is CASSDAWEQYF.

Judged by abundance, this clonotype is medium-sized. This beta chain was picked up by a library intended for alpha chains and is off target, so its count carries little meaning. CDR3 region: CASSQDIRNTEAFF. As DNA, the CDR3 is TGCGCCAGCAGCCAAGATATCAGAAACACTGAAGCTTTCTTT. The V call is TRBV4-3, the J call TRBJ1-1, with unresolved D. Germline-derived CDR1 and CDR2 are LGHNA and YSLEER. Trimming removed 0 bases from V and 2 bases from J, with 7 bases in between. This CDR3 has 14 residues.

In its sample, this clonotype is medium-sized (0.01 to 0.1%). This beta chain appears as a stray read in a library generated for alpha chains; its size is not informative. The chain has TRBV20-1 and TRBJ2-7; 7 nucleotides match TRBD1. This CDR3 spans 15 amino acids. CDR1 is DFQATT, CDR2 SNEGSKA, per germline (reference sequence). After removal of 5 bases from V and 3 bases from J, the junction contained 13 bases not matched to a gene. CDR3 nucleotide sequence: TGCAGTGCTCCAAGGACGGGACAGCCAAACTACGAGCAGTACTTC. It translates to CSAPRTGQPNYEQYF.

This clonotype was counted ten times or more. The library was designed around alpha chains, so this beta chain is a stray read whose abundance carries little weight. The chain employs TRBV30 and TRBJ1-2; D not certain. V was cut by 4 bases and J by 4 bases, with 10 bases left in between. Germline V gives CDR1 GTSNPN, CDR2 SVGIG (reference sequence). The length of the CDR3 is 12 residues. The CDR3 loop is CAWIGGIYGYTF. In nucleotides, the CDR3 is TGTGCCTGGATTGGCGGAATCTATGGCTACACCTTC.

In this sample, this clonotype turned up many times. Found in a library prepared for alpha chains, this beta chain is an off-target read, and its abundance has little meaning. The chain combines TRBV14 with TRBJ1-1, with D possibly being TRBD1 (5 bases). CDR3 length: 13 amino acids. V was pared by 8 bases and J by 3 bases, with 13 bases between. The germline V gene encodes CDR1 SGHDN and CDR2 FVKESK. The CDR3 loop reads CASQLGGDTEAFF. DNA for the CDR3: TGTGCCAGCCAGCTCGGGGGAGACACTGAAGCTTTCTTT.

This clonotype has ten or more counts. This beta chain lies outside the target of a library built for alpha chains; its clone size means little. J is TRBJ2-5 and V is TRBV7-2; D is possibly TRBD2 (5 bases). Deletions cut 1 base from V and 1 base from J, with 10 bases between. The CDR3 runs to 15 residues. Germline lookup yields CDR1 SGHTA and CDR2 FQGNSA. CDR3 nucleotides: TGTGCCAGCAGCTTAGTTACGGGAAGCCAAGAGACCCAGTACTTC. Encoded protein: CASSLVTGSQETQYF. The variable domain in full, completed from reference TRBV7-2 and TRBJ2-5, reads GAGVSQSPSNKVTEKGKDVELRCDPISGHTALYWYRQSLGQGLEFLIYFQGNSAPDKSGLPSDRFSAERTGGSVSTLTIQRTQQEDSAVYLCASSLVTGSQETQYFGPGTRLLVL.

This clonotype was observed at least ten times. The library was prepared for alpha chains; this beta chain is a stray read, so its frequency means little. The rearrangement uses TRBV7-8 and TRBJ2-3; D is unclear. Germline V lookup: CDR1 SGHVS, CDR2 FQNEAQ. V lost 1 base and J 4 bases, leaving 9 bases between the germline ends. CDR3 length: 14 residues. The CDR3 coding sequence is TGTGCCAGCAGCTTAGTACTCGGGCCAGATACGCAGTATTTT. It translates to CASSLVLGPDTQYF.

This clonotype has a count of ten or more. Being off target in a library aimed at alpha chains, this beta chain has a size of little meaning. This chain connects TRBV29-1 to TRBJ2-7, with 10 bases fitting TRBD2. V was pared by 2 bases and J by 6 bases, with 10 bases of the junction left unmatched. The CDR3 consists of 15 residues. The germline V gene encodes CDR1 SQVTM and CDR2 ANQGSEA. The CDR3 reads CSVEFGSGGAPEQYF. CDR3 sequence (DNA): TGCAGCGTTGAATTCGGAAGCGGGGGGGCCCCCGAGCAGTACTTC.

Remarks on this clonotype: Since the library was made to target alpha chains, this beta chain is a stray read and its abundance is not meaningful. The chain joins TRBV27 to TRBJ2-1; D gene unclear. Germline lookup yields CDR1 MNHEY and CDR2 SMNVEV (reference sequence). The CDR3 extends over 14 amino acids. Trimming shortened V by 0 bases and J by 4 bases, and 7 bases separated the two germline ends. The CDR3: CASSLSSAYNEQFF. The CDR3 nucleotides read TGTGCCAGCAGTTTATCATCCGCATACAATGAGCAGTTCTTC.

This clonotype has a count of ten or more. This beta chain appears as a stray read in a library generated for alpha chains; its size is not informative. V gene TRBV28 combines with J gene TRBJ1-5; D remains unclear. CDR3 length: 16 amino acids. The V end lost 6 bases, the J end lost 0 bases, and 15 bases lay between the germline ends. Per germline, CDR1 MDHEN and CDR2 SYDVKM. CDR3: CASSPAGRDSNQPQHF. The CDR3 bases are TGTGCCAGCAGCCCTGCCGGGAGGGATAGCAATCAGCCCCAGCATTTT.

This clonotype occurred many times. A library made for alpha chains picked up this beta chain off target, so its size means little. The chain carries TRBV4-3 and TRBJ1-3, with D hard to call. This CDR3 has 14 amino acids. The germline gives CDR1 LGHNA, CDR2 YSLEER. Trimming shortened V by 2 bases and J by 4 bases, and 9 bases separated the two germline ends. The CDR3: CASSQIDGGNTIYF. CDR3 nucleotides: TGCGCCAGCAGCCAAATCGATGGAGGAAACACCATATATTTT.

This clonotype is medium-sized. Little can be read into the size of this beta chain, an off-target read in a library designed for alpha chains. The chain joins TRBV7-9 to TRBJ2-6; 7 nucleotides line up with TRBD1. J gave up 1 base and V 3 bases, and 0 bases lay outside the gene matches. Germline V gives CDR1 SEHNR, CDR2 FQNEAQ (reference sequence). This CDR3 contains 15 residues. CDR3 in amino acids: CASSLTGSGANVLTF. The CDR3 DNA follows: TGTGCCAGCAGCTTGACAGGGTCTGGGGCCAACGTCCTGACTTTC. The full variable domain, its missing parts supplied by reference TRBV7-9 and TRBJ2-6, is DTGVSQNPRHKITKRGQNVTFRCDPISEHNRLYWYRQTLGQGPEFLTYFQNEAQLEKSRLLSDRFSAERPKGSFSTLEIQRTEQGDSAMYLCASSLTGSGANVLTFGAGSRLTVL.

This clonotype has ten or more counts. For a library built for alpha chains, this beta chain is a stray read; little rests on its size. The V and J genes are TRBV5-1 and TRBJ2-1; D tentatively fits TRBD1 or TRBD2 (5 bases each). The CDR3 has 13 amino acids. CDR1 is SGHRS and CDR2 is YFSETQ in the germline V gene. V lost 4 bases, J lost 4 bases, and 9 bases lay in between. CDR3 sequence (DNA): TGCGCCAGCAGCCCAGGGAGTTACAATGAGCAGTTCTTC. Its translation is CASSPGSYNEQFF. Based on the CDR3 plus reference TRBV5-1 and TRBJ2-1, the full variable domain is KAGVTQTPRYLIKTRGQQVTLSCSPISGHRSVSWYQQTPGQGLQFLFEYFSETQRNKGNFPGRFSGRQFSNSRSEMNVSTLELGDSALYLCASSPGSYNEQFFGPGTRLTVL.

This clonotype was counted at least ten times. This beta chain is a stray sequence in a library constructed for alpha chains; its clone size is not meaningful. This chain links TRBV7-8 with TRBJ2-5, with TRBD2 identical over 9 bases. The V segment lost 3 bases and the J segment 5 bases; nucleotides outside the gene matches: 16. CDR3 size: 18 residues. Germline assignment: CDR1 SGHVS and CDR2 FQNEAQ. CDR3 residues: CASSFNPRLADGGETQYF. DNA of the CDR3: TGTGCCAGCAGCTTCAACCCACGACTAGCGGATGGTGGGGAGACCCAGTACTTC.

In this sample, this clonotype turned up many times. This beta chain is off target for a library built for alpha chains, so its abundance means little. CDR3 in DNA: TGTGCCAGCAGCGTAGTAGGAGAGGCGAACACCGGGGAGCTGTTTTTT. Translating it yields CASSVVGEANTGELFF. The chain has TRBV9 and TRBJ2-2; D remains ambiguous. Germline loops: CDR1 SGDLS, CDR2 YYNGEE. This CDR3 spans 16 amino acids. The V end was cut by 0 bases, the J end by 0 bases, with 9 bases between.